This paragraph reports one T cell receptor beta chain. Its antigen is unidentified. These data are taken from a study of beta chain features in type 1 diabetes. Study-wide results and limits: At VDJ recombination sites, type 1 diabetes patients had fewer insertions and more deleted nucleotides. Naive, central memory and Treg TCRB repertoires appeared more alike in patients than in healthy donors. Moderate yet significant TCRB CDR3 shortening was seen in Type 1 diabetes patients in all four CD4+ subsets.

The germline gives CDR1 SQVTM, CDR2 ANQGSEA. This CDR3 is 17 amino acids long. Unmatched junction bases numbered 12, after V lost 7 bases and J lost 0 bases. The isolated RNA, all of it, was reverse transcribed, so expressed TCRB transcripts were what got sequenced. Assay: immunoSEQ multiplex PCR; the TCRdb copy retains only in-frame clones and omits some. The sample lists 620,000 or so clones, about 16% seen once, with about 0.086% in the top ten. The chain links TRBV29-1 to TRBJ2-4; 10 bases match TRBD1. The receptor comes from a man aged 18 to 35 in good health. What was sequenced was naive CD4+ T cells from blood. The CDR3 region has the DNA TGCAGCGGCCGGGACAGGGGAGAGAGTGGAGCCAAAAACATTCAGTACTTC. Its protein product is CSGRDRGESGAKNIQYF.